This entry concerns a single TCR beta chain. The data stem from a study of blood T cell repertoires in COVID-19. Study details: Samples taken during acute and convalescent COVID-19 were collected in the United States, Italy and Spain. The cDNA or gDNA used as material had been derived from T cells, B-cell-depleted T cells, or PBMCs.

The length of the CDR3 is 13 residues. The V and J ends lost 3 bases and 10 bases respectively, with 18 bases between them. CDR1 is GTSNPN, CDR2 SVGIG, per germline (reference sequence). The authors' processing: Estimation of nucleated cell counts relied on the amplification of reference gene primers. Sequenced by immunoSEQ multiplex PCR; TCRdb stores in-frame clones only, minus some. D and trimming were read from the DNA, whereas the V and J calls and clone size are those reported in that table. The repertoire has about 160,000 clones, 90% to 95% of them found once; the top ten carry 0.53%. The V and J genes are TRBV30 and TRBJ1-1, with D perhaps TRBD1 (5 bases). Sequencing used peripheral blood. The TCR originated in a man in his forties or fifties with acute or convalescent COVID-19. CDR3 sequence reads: CAWSDGRGYIAFF. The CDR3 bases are TGTGCCTGGAGCGATGGAAGGGGTTATATAGCTTTCTTT.